The T cell receptor (beta chain) described here comes from a study of OX40 agonist ivuxolimab in advanced cancers. Study-level information: It was permissible to have had prior anti-PD-1, anti-PD-L1 or anti-CTLA-4 therapy, and under 45% had some.

Clones were sequenced by immunoSEQ multiplex PCR, and TCRdb holds only the in-frame ones, with some missing. The table has 62,000 or so clones, roughly 89% seen once. Individuals having autoimmune disease history or systemic immunosuppression were not enrolled. J gave up 1 base and V 4 bases, and 3 bases lay outside the gene matches. CDR1 is GTSNPN, CDR2 SVGIG, per germline (reference sequence). This CDR3 comprises 14 residues. This sample comprised CD4+ or CD8+ T cells sorted from blood, obtained in a trial of the OX40 agonist ivuxolimab. This chain links TRBV30 with TRBJ1-1, with TRBD1 matching 10 bases. This receptor was taken from an adult with an advanced solid tumor such as melanoma, head and neck, liver or kidney cancer. The DNA of the CDR3 is TGTGCCTGGAAACGGACAGGGGGGAACACTGAAGCTTTCTTT. It codes for CAWKRTGGNTEAFF.